This passage covers 20 T cell receptor beta chains from one sample sequenced in a study of cytotoxic CD8 clonotypes in ibrutinib-treated CLL. TCRdb's copy holds only in-frame clones and misses some; the assay was immunoSEQ multiplex PCR. The data show more than 300,000 clones, with roughly 85% seen just once and approximately 7% held by the top ten. This sample comprised PBMCs, obtained before ibrutinib treatment. The receptors were gathered from a human donor with chronic lymphocytic leukemia.

This clone was recorded a few times. The V gene is TRBV30, the J gene TRBJ1-5, with 7 nucleotides matching TRBD1. The germline V gene has CDR1 GTSNPN and CDR2 SVGIG (reference sequence). This CDR3 region has 14 residues. V shed 3 bases and J 6 bases; nucleotides not matched to a gene: 8. CDR3 DNA sequence: TGTGCCTGGAGCGCCGGGACAGTAAGTCAGCCCCAGCATTTT. Translating it yields CAWSAGTVSQPQHF. Looking up the rest from reference TRBV30 and TRBJ1-5 gives the full variable domain: SQTIHQWPATLVQPVGSPLSLECTVEGTSNPNLYWYRQAAGRGLQLLFYSVGIGQISSEVPQNLSASRPQDRQFILSSKKLLLSDSGFYLCAWSAGTVSQPQHFGDGTRLSIL.

J is TRBJ2-5 and V is TRBV4-3; D not resolved. Per germline, CDR1 LGHNA and CDR2 YSLEER. Trimming took 3 bases from V and 5 from J, leaving 16 bases between them. This CDR3 region has 15 residues. CDR3 in amino acids: CASSQEARSEETQYF. The DNA for the CDR3 is TGCGCCAGCAGCCAGGAAGCCCGCTCTGAGGAGACCCAGTACTTC.

This clone was detected a few times. The rearrangement uses TRBV6-1 and TRBJ2-1, with TRBD1 as a possible D gene (5 bases). Germline CDR1 MNHNS, CDR2 SASEGT. This CDR3 has 14 amino acids. The ends were cut back, 2 bases at V and 8 bases at J, with 13 bases in the middle. The CDR3 nucleotides read TGTGCCAGCAGTGAACAGGGCCCGTCCGATGAGCAGTTCTTC. Amino acid sequence: CASSEQGPSDEQFF.

This clone came up once. The chain has TRBV7-8 and TRBJ1-2; 10 nucleotides line up with TRBD1. This CDR3 region has 15 residues. V was clipped by 3 bases and J by 4 bases; unmatched bases: 5. Germline values: CDR1 SGHVS, CDR2 FQNEAQ. The CDR3 DNA follows: TGTGCCAGCAGCTTGGGACAGGGGATCATCTATGGCTACACCTTC. Protein: CASSLGQGIIYGYTF. The variable domain in full, completed from reference TRBV7-8 and TRBJ1-2, reads GAGVSQSPRYKVAKRGQDVALRCDPISGHVSLFWYQQALGQGPEFLTYFQNEAQLDKSGLPSDRFFAERPEGSVSTLKIQRTQQEDSAVYLCASSLGQGIIYGYTFGSGTRLTVV.

The V call is TRBV29-1, the J call TRBJ1-1; tentative D call: TRBD1 (6 bases). V was shortened by 4 bases and J by 2 bases, with 14 bases between the two germline ends. CDR3 length: 14 amino acids. The V gene's germline CDR1 is SQVTM and CDR2 ANQGSEA. The DNA of the CDR3 is TGCAGCGTTGCGCGGGGGACACTAAACACTGAAGCTTTCTTT. Translating gives CSVARGTLNTEAFF.

This chain joins TRBV10-3 and TRBJ2-7; D tentatively reads TRBD1 or TRBD2 (5 bases each). Trimming left V 2 bases short and J 3 bases short, with 14 bases between. Germline assignment: CDR1 ENHRY and CDR2 SYGVKD. This CDR3 region has 15 residues. Written as DNA, the CDR3 is TGTGCCATCAGTGAGGCCGGGGACGGATACTACGAGCAGTACTTC. The encoded protein is CAISEAGDGYYEQYF.

The genes are TRBV15 and TRBJ2-7, with 8 bases lining up with TRBD2. The ends lost 5 bases at V and 3 bases at J; junction bases unmatched: 6. The CDR3 runs to 14 residues. Per the germline V gene, CDR1 is LNHNV and CDR2 is YYDKDF (reference sequence). The DNA of the CDR3 is TGTGCCACCAGCCCTGGAGCGGGAGACTACGAGCAGTACTTC. It codes for CATSPGAGDYEQYF.

The chain has TRBV7-2 and TRBJ2-3; 9 bases align to TRBD1. This CDR3 contains 15 residues. Germline V gives CDR1 SGHTA, CDR2 FQGNSA. Trimming at V came to 5 bases and at J to 4 bases, leaving 7 bases not matched to a gene. CDR3: CASSRVGQGADTQYF. DNA for the CDR3: TGTGCCAGCAGCCGAGTGGGACAGGGCGCAGATACGCAGTATTTT.

The rearrangement uses TRBV4-3 and TRBJ1-2; D is unclear. Germline assignment: CDR1 LGHNA and CDR2 YSLEER. The CDR3 runs 14 residues. The V gene lost 0 bases and the J gene lost 1 base, with 6 bases spanning the gap. The CDR3 DNA sequence: TGCGCCAGCAGCCAAGACTACAGTAACTATGGCTACACCTTC. This encodes CASSQDYSNYGYTF.

V usage is TRBV6-5 and J usage is TRBJ2-1; tentatively, D is TRBD2 (6 bases). With 5 bases removed from V and 6 bases from J, the gap between germline ends came to 8 bases. Germline V gene data show CDR1 as MNHEY and CDR2 as SVGAGI. The CDR3 is 12 amino acids. CDR3 nucleotide sequence: TGTGCCAGCAGTACGACTAGCAATGAGCAGTTCTTC. Its translation: CASSTTSNEQFF.

This chain links TRBV11-1 with TRBJ2-1, with D perhaps TRBD1 (5 bases). V was cut by 4 bases and J by 1 base, with 14 bases left in between. Germline assignment: CDR1 SGHAT and CDR2 FQDESV (reference sequence). CDR3 length equals 16 residues. Here the CDR3 DNA reads TGTGCCAGCAGCTCAGGGTTGTCTATTTCCTACAATGAGCAGTTCTTC. Amino acids: CASSSGLSISYNEQFF.

The chain carries TRBV21-1 and TRBJ2-7; the listed D gene, TRBD1, was not tested against the DNA. TRBV21-1 has pseudogene status. This CDR3 region has 12 residues. CDR3 nucleotide sequence: TGTGCCAGCCCATCCTGGCTTTACGAGCAGTACTTC. Translated: CASPSWLYEQYF.

The J gene is TRBJ1-1, the V gene TRBV20-1; D uncertain. Per germline, CDR1 DFQATT and CDR2 SNEGSKA (reference sequence). Trimming removed 7 bases at V and 3 bases at J, with 9 bases between. The CDR3 contains 11 residues. CDR3 DNA sequence: TGCAGTGTTCTCAGTTACACTGAAGCTTTCTTT. Translation: CSVLSYTEAFF.

V usage is TRBV5-5 and J usage is TRBJ2-5, with TRBD1 matching 7 bases. The germline CDR1 and CDR2 sequences are SGHKS and YYEKEE (reference sequence). V shed 4 bases and J 2 bases; nucleotides not matched to a gene: 5. The CDR3 spans 14 residues. CDR3 protein: CASSTPTGQETQYF. The CDR3 DNA sequence: TGTGCCAGCAGCACCCCGACAGGGCAAGAGACCCAGTACTTC.

This clone appeared once. Written as DNA, the CDR3 is TGCAGCGTGCGGGGGAAGAGACGAGAAACGGTACCCTACGAGCAGTACTTC. Translation gives CSVRGKRRETVPYEQYF. The genes are TRBV29-1 and TRBJ2-7; 7 nucleotides agree with TRBD2. Unmatched junction bases numbered 19, after V lost 6 bases and J lost 2 bases. The length of the CDR3 is 17 residues. The germline V gene has CDR1 SQVTM and CDR2 ANQGSEA.

V and J are TRBV4-3 and TRBJ2-1; 9 bases map to TRBD1. CDR1 is LGHNA and CDR2 is YSLEER in the germline V gene. This CDR3 spans 14 amino acids. V lost 2 bases to trimming and J lost 9 bases; unmatched junction nucleotides: 5. CDR3 loop: CASSQPGQGFEQFF. Written as DNA, the CDR3 is TGCGCCAGCAGCCAACCGGGACAGGGATTTGAGCAGTTCTTC.

The chain uses TRBV5-1 and TRBJ2-2, with 9 bases identical to TRBD1. The germline CDR1 and CDR2 sequences are SGHRS and YFSETQ. V shed 2 bases, J shed 3 bases, and the junction held 11 bases outside the gene matches. The length of the CDR3 is 18 residues. The CDR3 loop reads CASSLLGGTGIDTGELFF. The CDR3, as DNA: TGCGCCAGCAGCTTATTGGGCGGGACAGGGATTGACACCGGGGAGCTGTTTTTT.

This clone has a single count. The J gene is TRBJ2-7, the V gene TRBV29-1; no firm D call. Trimming left V 4 bases short and J 1 base short, with 11 bases between. CDR1 SQVTM and CDR2 ANQGSEA come from the germline V gene. This CDR3 contains 13 residues. The chain's CDR3 is CSVVSVESYEQYF. In DNA form, the CDR3 reads TGCAGCGTTGTGTCGGTCGAGTCCTACGAGCAGTACTTC.

The chain is built from TRBV5-1 and TRBJ2-5, with D possibly matching TRBD2 (6 bases). The CDR3 is 16 amino acids. Looked up from germline, CDR1 is SGHRS and CDR2 is YFSETQ. Between the trimmed V and J ends, which lost 4 bases and 2 bases, there was a span of 18 bases. The CDR3 region has the DNA TGCGCCAGCAGCCCGATGGACTATAACCTGCAAGAGACCCAGTACTTC. Protein product: CASSPMDYNLQETQYF.

This chain connects TRBV5-4 to TRBJ2-2; either TRBD1 or TRBD2 may fit D (5 bases each). Trimming removed 2 bases from V and 5 bases from J, with 16 bases in between. Germline V gene sequence: CDR1 SGHNT, CDR2 YYREEE (reference sequence). The CDR3 consists of 16 residues. This CDR3 is CASSFYQGAGTGELFF. The CDR3 nucleotides read TGTGCCAGCAGCTTTTATCAGGGAGCAGGTACCGGGGAGCTGTTTTTT.